This T cell receptor (beta chain) was profiled in a study of cytomegalovirus exposure and HLA in healthy donors. Study-wide results and caveats: Most of the TCR beta V segments (in an earlier analysis) were productive either about 87% or about 30% of the time. Researchers reported in a later analysis that a missense DCLRE1C variant was tied to TCR beta V- and J-gene trimming. TCR beta sequences reportedly predicted most subjects' HLA-A and HLA-B alleles accurately. Excluded: some indistinguishable V segments such as TRBV6-2 and TRBV6-3.

CDR3 size: 15 residues. The V gene lost 2 bases and the J gene lost 2 bases, with 7 bases spanning the gap. Germline lookup yields CDR1 LGHNA and CDR2 YSLEER. Both 60 Vbeta primers and 13 Jbeta primers went into the PCR. Sequencing was performed with immunoSEQ multiplex PCR; in TCRdb, only in-frame clones are kept and a portion is missing. The sample has 95,000 to 150,000 clones, around 80% seen once; the top ten hold about 0.22%. As for this clone: Its target is unknown.

This clonotype was obtained from a man aged 50-59 years in good health and CMV-seronegative. The chain is built from TRBV4-3 and TRBJ2-6; D gene uncertain. Sequenced sample: PBMCs. CDR3 loop: CASSQSPTGANVLTF. The CDR3 DNA sequence: TGCGCCAGCAGCCAATCCCCCACTGGGGCCAACGTCCTGACTTTC.